A selection of T cell receptor beta chains follows, all from one sample in a study of blood T cell repertoires in COVID-19. Assay used: immunoSEQ multiplex PCR; TCRdb lists only in-frame clones, some missing. The sample holds roughly 70,000 clones, about 90% seen once. The sample taken for sequencing was peripheral blood. All receptors derive from a human donor in a cohort sampled during active COVID-19. CDR3s include the opening cysteine and the closing phenylalanine or tryptophan. The order of the fields is clone size, V gene, D gene, J gene, CDR3 protein, CDR3 DNA. A D gene is named only where the DNA matches it firmly. A clone size is listed for some rows: how often the clone was seen (once, few, many), or a class if it is expanded.

>-|TRBV27|TRBD1|TRBJ2-7
CASSRPDRGSYEQYF
TGTGCCAGCAGCCGCCCGGACAGGGGATCCTACGAGCAGTACTTC
>once|TRBV28|-|TRBJ2-3
CASSLLFFADTQYF
TGTGCCAGCAGTTTATTATTCTTCGCAGATACGCAGTATTTT
>-|TRBV11-2|-|TRBJ1-1
CASSFASGEAFF
TGTGCCAGCAGCTTTGCGTCGGGTGAAGCTTTCTTT
>-|TRBV6-5|-|TRBJ1-3
CASSQPGGSGNTIYF
TGTGCCAGCAGTCAGCCCGGGGGCTCTGGAAACACCATATATTTT
>-|TRBV7-2|TRBD1|TRBJ1-2
CASYGRDRVTLNYGYTF
TGTGCCAGCTATGGCCGGGACAGAGTTACCCTTAACTATGGCTACACCTTC
>-|TRBV29-1|-|TRBJ2-7
CSVVTAMNYEQYF
TGCAGCGTTGTGACAGCTATGAACTACGAGCAGTACTTC
>-|TRBV29-1|TRBD1|TRBJ2-5
CSVLDRGSGETQYF
TGCAGCGTCCTCGACAGGGGGTCGGGGGAGACCCAGTACTTC
>-|TRBV6-5|-|TRBJ1-4
CASSSQWGRGEKLFF
TGTGCCAGCAGTTCCCAGTGGGGGCGCGGTGAAAAACTGTTTTTT
>-|TRBV9|TRBD1|TRBJ1-2
CASSASGGNYGYTF
TGTGCCAGCAGCGCCTCAGGGGGCAACTATGGCTACACCTTC
>-|TRBV12-3/TRBV12-4|-|TRBJ1-1
CASSPVGLEAFF
TGTGCCAGCAGCCCCGTTGGACTTGAAGCTTTCTTT
>once|TRBV7-6|-|TRBJ1-4
CASSLGPGANEKLFF
TGTGCCAGCAGCTTAGGGCCCGGGGCTAATGAAAAACTGTTTTTT
>-|TRBV4-1|-|TRBJ1-1
CASSQGNDGRELNTEAFF
TGCGCCAGCAGCCAAGGGAATGATGGCAGGGAATTGAACACTGAAGCTTTCTTT
>-|TRBV5-5|TRBD1|TRBJ1-1
CASSLYGPGGAGTEAFF
TGTGCCAGCAGCTTGTACGGGCCAGGGGGCGCGGGAACTGAAGCTTTCTTT
>few|TRBV3-1/TRBV3-2|TRBD1|TRBJ2-7
CASSPGQGYEQYF
TGTGCCAGCAGCCCGGGACAGGGCTACGAGCAGTACTTC
>-|TRBV4-1|-|TRBJ2-7
CASSHNSYEQYF
TGCGCCAGCAGCCACAACTCCTACGAGCAGTACTTC
>-|TRBV6-5|-|TRBJ1-2
CASSLFGQNYGYTF
TGTGCCAGCAGTCTATTTGGACAGAACTATGGCTACACCTTC
>-|TRBV5-1|TRBD2|TRBJ2-7
CASSPSGDYEQYF
TGCGCCAGCAGCCCTAGCGGGGATTACGAGCAGTACTTC
>-|TRBV11-2|-|TRBJ1-2
CASSSTRTEPGYGYTF
TGTGCCAGCAGCTCGACACGGACAGAGCCGGGCTATGGCTACACCTTC
>-|TRBV7-3|-|TRBJ1-2
CASSFYIDRTEFRIPRDYGYTF
TGTGCCAGCAGCTTCTACATCGACAGGACGGAATTCCGAATACCCAGGGACTATGGCTACACCTTC
>-|TRBV5-1|-|TRBJ2-7
CASSRLTGEQYF
TGCGCCAGCAGCCGGCTGACAGGAGAGCAGTACTTC
>-|TRBV29-1|-|TRBJ1-1
CSVDSLGQWNTEAFF
TGCAGCGTTGACAGTTTAGGACAGTGGAACACTGAAGCTTTCTTT
>-|TRBV7-9|TRBD1|TRBJ1-4
CASSGQARSNEKLFF
TGTGCCAGCAGCGGACAGGCCAGGTCCAATGAAAAACTGTTTTTT
>-|TRBV27|-|TRBJ1-1
CASSLVGANTEAFF
TGTGCCAGCAGTTTGGTGGGGGCAAACACTGAAGCTTTCTTT
>-|TRBV28|TRBD1|TRBJ1-6
CASSPADRGENSPLHF
TGTGCCAGCAGCCCTGCGGACAGGGGTGAGAATTCACCCCTCCACTTT
>-|TRBV7-2|-|TRBJ1-6
CASSLTGGGSPLHF
TGTGCCAGCAGCCTAACGGGGGGAGGCTCACCCCTCCACTTT
>-|TRBV3-1/TRBV3-2|-|TRBJ1-5
CASSQGSQGIGDQPQHF
TGTGCCAGCAGCCAAGGCTCGCAAGGGATCGGGGATCAGCCCCAGCATTTT
>few|TRBV28|TRBD1|TRBJ2-7
CASSRQGAYEQYF
TGTGCCAGCAGTCGACAGGGGGCCTACGAGCAGTACTTC
>-|TRBV28|TRBD1|TRBJ1-2
CASSLGQVKNGYTF
TGTGCCAGCAGTTTGGGACAGGTGAAGAATGGCTACACCTTC
>-|TRBV28|-|TRBJ1-1
CASTLSRRNTEAFF
TGTGCCAGCACTCTATCTCGCCGAAACACTGAAGCTTTCTTT
>-|TRBV6-2/TRBV6-3|-|TRBJ1-1
CASSYGHRATEAFF
TGTGCCAGCAGTTACGGACACCGGGCCACTGAAGCTTTCTTT
>-|TRBV7-2|TRBD1|TRBJ1-1
CASSLIDRGSTEAFF
TGTGCCAGCAGCTTAATCGACAGGGGGAGCACTGAAGCTTTCTTT
>-|TRBV21-1|-|TRBJ1-6
CASSKARTPSRGIIPPLHF
TGTGCCAGCAGCAAAGCTAGGACTCCCTCCCGGGGTATAATTCCACCCCTCCACTTT
>-|TRBV9|TRBD1|TRBJ1-2
CASSVPEGPYRDRGQSEGYTF
TGTGCCAGCAGCGTACCCGAGGGACCTTACCGGGACAGGGGGCAATCGGAAGGCTACACCTTC
>-|TRBV14|TRBD1|TRBJ1-1
CASSQAAGQGAFF
TGTGCCAGCAGCCAAGCCGCCGGACAGGGAGCTTTCTTT
>-|TRBV7-8|-|TRBJ1-1
CASIFGGEGTEAFF
TGTGCCAGCATCTTTGGAGGGGAGGGCACTGAAGCTTTCTTT
>-|TRBV28|TRBD1|TRBJ1-2
CASSLGGTGGKVYGYTF
TGTGCCAGCAGTTTAGGGGGGACAGGGGGCAAGGTCTATGGCTACACCTTC
>-|TRBV9|-|TRBJ2-7
CASSHSKEGVPYEQYF
TGTGCCAGCAGCCATTCAAAAGAGGGGGTTCCCTACGAGCAGTACTTC
>-|TRBV28|TRBD1|TRBJ2-7
CASSRSSRGHYSYEQYF
TGTGCCAGCAGTCGTTCGTCCAGGGGGCATTACTCCTACGAGCAGTACTTC
>-|TRBV30|TRBD1|TRBJ1-1
CAWRMTGQLTEAFF
TGTGCCTGGAGGATGACAGGGCAACTCACTGAAGCTTTCTTT
>-|TRBV5-6|-|TRBJ1-1
CASSLVGRARMNTEAFF
TGTGCCAGCAGCTTGGTCGGGAGGGCTAGAATGAACACTGAAGCTTTCTTT
>-|TRBV12-5|TRBD1|TRBJ1-1
CASCDRGPNTEAFF
TGTGCTAGTTGTGACAGGGGGCCTAACACTGAAGCTTTCTTT
>-|TRBV28|TRBD1|TRBJ1-6
CASSPTGSSYNSPLHF
TGTGCCAGCAGTCCGACAGGGAGCTCCTATAATTCACCCCTCCACTTT
>-|TRBV30|-|TRBJ2-7
CAWSVHAF
TGTGCCTGGAGTGTACACGCCTTC
>-|TRBV13|TRBD1|TRBJ1-2
CASSLGPLGQGAQGYTF
TGTGCCAGCAGCTTAGGACCCCTGGGACAGGGGGCGCAAGGCTACACCTTC
>-|TRBV3-1/TRBV3-2|-|TRBJ2-7
CASSQSLAGSSYEQYF
TGTGCCAGCAGCCAGTCCCTCGCGGGGAGCTCCTACGAGCAGTACTTC